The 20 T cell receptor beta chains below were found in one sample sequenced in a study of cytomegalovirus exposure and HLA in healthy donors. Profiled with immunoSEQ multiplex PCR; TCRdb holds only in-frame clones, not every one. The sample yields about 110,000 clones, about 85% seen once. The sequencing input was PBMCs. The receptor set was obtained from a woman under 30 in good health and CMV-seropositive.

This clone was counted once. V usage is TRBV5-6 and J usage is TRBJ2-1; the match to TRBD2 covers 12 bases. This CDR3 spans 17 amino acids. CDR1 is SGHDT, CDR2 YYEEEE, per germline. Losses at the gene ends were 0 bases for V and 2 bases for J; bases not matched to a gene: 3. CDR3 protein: CASSLDGLAGPYNEQFF. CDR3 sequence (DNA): TGTGCCAGCAGCTTGGACGGACTAGCGGGGCCCTACAATGAGCAGTTCTTC.

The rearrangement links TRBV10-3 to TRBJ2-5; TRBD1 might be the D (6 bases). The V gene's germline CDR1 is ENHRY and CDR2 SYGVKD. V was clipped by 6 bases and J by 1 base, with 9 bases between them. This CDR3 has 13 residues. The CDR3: CAIRDSTQETQYF. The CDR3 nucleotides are TGTGCCATCAGGGACAGCACCCAAGAGACCCAGTACTTC.

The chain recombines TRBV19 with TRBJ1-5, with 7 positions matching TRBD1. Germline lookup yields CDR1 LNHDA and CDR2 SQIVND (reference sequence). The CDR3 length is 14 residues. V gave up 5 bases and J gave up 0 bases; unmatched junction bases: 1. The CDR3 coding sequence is TGTGCCAGTAGTGGGACAGCTAGCAATCAGCCCCAGCATTTT. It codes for CASSGTASNQPQHF.

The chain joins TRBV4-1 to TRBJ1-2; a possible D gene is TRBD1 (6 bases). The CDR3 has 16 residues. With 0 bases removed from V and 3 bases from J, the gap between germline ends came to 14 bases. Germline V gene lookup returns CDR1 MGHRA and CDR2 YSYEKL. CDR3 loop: CASSQDRGGADYGYTF. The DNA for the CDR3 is TGCGCCAGCAGCCAAGACCGAGGGGGGGCAGACTATGGCTACACCTTC.

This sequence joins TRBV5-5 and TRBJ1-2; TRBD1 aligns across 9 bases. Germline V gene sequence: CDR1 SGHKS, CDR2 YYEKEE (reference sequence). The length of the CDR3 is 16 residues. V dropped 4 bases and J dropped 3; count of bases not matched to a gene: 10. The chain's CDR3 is CASSPRDREVDYGYTF. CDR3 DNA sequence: TGTGCCAGCAGCCCCCGGGACAGGGAGGTTGACTATGGCTACACCTTC.

The CDR3 region is CASSYSGGIQETQYF. The CDR3 region has the DNA TGTGCCAGCAGTTACTCAGGCGGAATCCAAGAGACCCAGTACTTC. The V call is TRBV6-5, the J call TRBJ2-5; D call uncertain. Trimming removed 0 bases at V and 1 base at J, with 9 bases between. The CDR3 sequence is 15 residues long. Looked up from germline, CDR1 is MNHEY and CDR2 is SVGAGI.

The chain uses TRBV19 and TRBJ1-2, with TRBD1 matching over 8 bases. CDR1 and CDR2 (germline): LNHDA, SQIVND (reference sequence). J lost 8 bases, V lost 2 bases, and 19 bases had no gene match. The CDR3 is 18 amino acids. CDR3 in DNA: TGTGCCAGTAGTATAACCCCTGGGTGGAGGCAGGGGGCGCGAGGCTACACCTTC. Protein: CASSITPGWRQGARGYTF. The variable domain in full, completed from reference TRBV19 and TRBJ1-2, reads DGGITQSPKYLFRKEGQNVTLSCEQNLNHDAMYWYRQDPGQGLRLIYYSQIVNDFQKGDIAEGYSVSREKKESFPLTVTSAQKNPTAFYLCASSITPGWRQGARGYTFGSGTRLTVV.

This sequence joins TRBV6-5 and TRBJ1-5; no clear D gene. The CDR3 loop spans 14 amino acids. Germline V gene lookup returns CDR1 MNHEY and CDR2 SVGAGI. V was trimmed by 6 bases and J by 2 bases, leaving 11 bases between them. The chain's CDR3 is CASRRSGGNQPQHF. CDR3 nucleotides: TGTGCCAGCAGGCGTTCCGGTGGCAATCAGCCCCAGCATTTT.

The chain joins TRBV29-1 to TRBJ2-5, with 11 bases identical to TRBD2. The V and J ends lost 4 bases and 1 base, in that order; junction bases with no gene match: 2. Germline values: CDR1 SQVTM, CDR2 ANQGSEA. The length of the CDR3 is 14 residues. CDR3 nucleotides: TGCAGCGTTGGGCTAGCGGGGGGCCAAGAGACCCAGTACTTC. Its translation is CSVGLAGGQETQYF.

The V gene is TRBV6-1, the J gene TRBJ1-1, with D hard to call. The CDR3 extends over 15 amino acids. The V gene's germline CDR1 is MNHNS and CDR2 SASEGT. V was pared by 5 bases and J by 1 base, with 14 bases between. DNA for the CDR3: TGTGCCAGCAGTCCCGGCTACAGTTCGAACACTGAAGCTTTCTTT. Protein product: CASSPGYSSNTEAFF.

For the CDR3, the DNA is TGTGCCAGCTCACCACGATCGGGACAGGGAAACAATGAGCAGTTCTTC. Protein sequence: CASSPRSGQGNNEQFF. The chain employs TRBV18 and TRBJ2-1, with 9 bases that match TRBD1. This CDR3 comprises 16 residues. Germline-derived CDR1 and CDR2 are KGHSH and LQKENI. J lost 5 bases, V lost 1 base, and 6 bases had no gene match.

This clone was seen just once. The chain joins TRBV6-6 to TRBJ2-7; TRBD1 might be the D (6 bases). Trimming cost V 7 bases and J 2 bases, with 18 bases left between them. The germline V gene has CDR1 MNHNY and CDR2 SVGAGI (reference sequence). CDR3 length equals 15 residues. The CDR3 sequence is CASIPGQTRTYEQYF. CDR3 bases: TGTGCCAGCATTCCCGGACAGACGCGTACCTACGAGCAGTACTTC.

The CDR3 region has the DNA TGCGCCAGCAGCCAAGATCAGAGGGCTAAGGGCGGGGAGCTGTTTTTT. This encodes CASSQDQRAKGGELFF. This sequence joins TRBV4-1 and TRBJ2-2; D is perhaps TRBD2 (5 bases). V shed 0 bases and J shed 7 bases, with 15 bases lying between them. Germline lookup yields CDR1 MGHRA and CDR2 YSYEKL. The CDR3 is 16 amino acids.

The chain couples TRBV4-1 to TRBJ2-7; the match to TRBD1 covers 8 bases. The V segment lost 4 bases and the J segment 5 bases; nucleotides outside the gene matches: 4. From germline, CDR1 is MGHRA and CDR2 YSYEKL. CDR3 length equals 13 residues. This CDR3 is CASSPRGLDEQYF. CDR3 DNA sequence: TGCGCCAGCAGCCCCAGGGGGCTCGACGAGCAGTACTTC.

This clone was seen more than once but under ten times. Here the CDR3 DNA reads TGTGCCAGCAGTCTGAGGACAGTCGGGGAGCTGTTTTTT. Protein sequence: CASSLRTVGELFF. V gene TRBV2 combines with J gene TRBJ2-2, with D maybe TRBD1 (6 bases). V was cut by 5 bases and J by 7 bases, with 11 bases left in between. CDR3 length: 13 residues. From germline, CDR1 is SNHLY and CDR2 FYNNEI.

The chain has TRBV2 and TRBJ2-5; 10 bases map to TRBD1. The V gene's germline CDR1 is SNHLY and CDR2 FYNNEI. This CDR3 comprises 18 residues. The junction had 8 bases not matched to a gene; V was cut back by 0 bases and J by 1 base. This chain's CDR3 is CASSEADSGTGVQETQYF. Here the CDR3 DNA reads TGTGCCAGCAGTGAAGCGGATTCCGGGACAGGGGTCCAAGAGACCCAGTACTTC.

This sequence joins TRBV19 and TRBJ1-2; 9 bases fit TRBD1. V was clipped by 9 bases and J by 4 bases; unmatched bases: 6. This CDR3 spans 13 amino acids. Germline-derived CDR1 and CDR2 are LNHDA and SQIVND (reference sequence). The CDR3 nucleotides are TGTGCCAGCAGACAGGGGGGGAGCTATGGCTACACCTTC. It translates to CASRQGGSYGYTF.

The DNA of the CDR3 is TGTGCCAGCAGGTGGGGCCCCATAAACACTGAAGCTTTCTTT. As protein: CASRWGPINTEAFF. The V gene is TRBV6-1, the J gene TRBJ1-1, with D possibly being TRBD1 (5 bases). The CDR3 spans 14 residues. Per germline, CDR1 MNHNS and CDR2 SASEGT. Trimming took 6 bases from V and 2 from J, leaving 13 bases between them.

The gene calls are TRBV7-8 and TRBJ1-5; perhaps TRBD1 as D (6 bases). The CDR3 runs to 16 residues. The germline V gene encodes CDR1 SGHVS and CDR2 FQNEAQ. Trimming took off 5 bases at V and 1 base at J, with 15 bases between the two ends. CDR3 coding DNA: TGTGCCAGCAGCGAGCAACAGGGTATGAGCAATCAGCCCCAGCATTTT. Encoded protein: CASSEQQGMSNQPQHF.

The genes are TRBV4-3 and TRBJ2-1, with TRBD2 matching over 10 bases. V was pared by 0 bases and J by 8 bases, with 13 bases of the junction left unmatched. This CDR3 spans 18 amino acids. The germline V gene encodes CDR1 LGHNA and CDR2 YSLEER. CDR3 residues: CASSQDLSASGGVDEQFF. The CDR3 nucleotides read TGCGCCAGCAGCCAAGATCTTTCTGCTAGCGGGGGTGTGGATGAGCAGTTCTTC.